This T cell receptor (beta chain) was found in a study of Graves' ophthalmopathy and Graves' hyperthyroidism. Study findings and constraints: Distinction of ophthalmopathy from stable hyperthyroidism by a 13-signature model reached approximately 88% sensitivity and approximately 81% specificity. In blood, most expanded thyroid clonotypes above 0.001 frequency were also detected.

The TCR beta CDR3 regions underwent amplification from RNA transcripts. An initial RT-PCR round employing HTBI primers preceded a second-round multiplex PCR. A single record per CDR3 protein comes from TCRdb applying MiXCR to the multiplex PCR reads. The table records 660,000 or so distinct CDR3 sequences, roughly 41% of them present only once. The CDR3 contains 15 residues. Germline loops: CDR1 SGHTA, CDR2 FQGNSA. In its sample, this clonotype was seen a few times. Its cognate antigen is unknown. Mismatch with germline at one junction end may stem from a read error. The sequenced material came from peripheral blood. The receptor's source is an adult man with Graves' ophthalmopathy. This sequence joins TRBV7-2 and TRBJ2-7; 10 bases are shared with TRBD1. The CDR3 region has the DNA TGTGCCGGCAGCCCTCGGGACAGGGGACTCTACGAGCAGTACTTC. Protein: CAGSPRDRGLYEQYF.